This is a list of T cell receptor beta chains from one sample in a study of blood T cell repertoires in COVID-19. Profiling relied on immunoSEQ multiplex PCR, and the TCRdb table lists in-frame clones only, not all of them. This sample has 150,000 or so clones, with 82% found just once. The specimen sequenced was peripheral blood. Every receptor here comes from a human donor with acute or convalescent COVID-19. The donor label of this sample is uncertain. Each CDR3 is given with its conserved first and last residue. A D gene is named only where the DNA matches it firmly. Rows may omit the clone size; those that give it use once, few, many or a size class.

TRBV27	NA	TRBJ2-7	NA	CASSWAGSYEQYF	TGTGCCAGCAGTTGGGCAGGTTCCTACGAGCAGTACTTC
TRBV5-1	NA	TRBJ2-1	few	CASSQTGEQFF	TGCGCCAGCAGCCAAACAGGAGAGCAGTTCTTC
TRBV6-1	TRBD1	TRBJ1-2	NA	CASSEERDRPYGYTF	TGTGCCAGCAGTGAAGAAAGGGACAGGCCGTATGGCTACACCTTC
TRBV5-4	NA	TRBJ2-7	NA	CASSADNSYEQYF	TGTGCCAGCAGCGCCGACAACTCCTACGAGCAGTACTTC
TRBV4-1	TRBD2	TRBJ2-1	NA	CASSQELDSGVRRNEQFF	TGCGCCAGCAGCCAAGAACTCGACAGCGGGGTAAGGAGGAATGAGCAGTTCTTC
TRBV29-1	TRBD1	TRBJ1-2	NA	CSVVGQANYGYTF	TGCAGCGTTGTGGGACAGGCTAACTATGGCTACACCTTC
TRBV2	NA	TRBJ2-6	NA	CARARSGANVLTF	TGTGCCAGGGCGAGGTCTGGGGCCAACGTCCTGACTTTC
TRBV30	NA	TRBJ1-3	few	CAWGQSSGNTIYF	TGTGCCTGGGGACAATCCTCTGGAAACACCATATATTTT
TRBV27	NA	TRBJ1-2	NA	CASSARTTGVFNYGYTF	TGTGCCAGCAGTGCTAGGACCACGGGGGTTTTTAACTATGGCTACACCTTC
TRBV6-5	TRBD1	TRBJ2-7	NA	CASRIRDSYPYEQYF	TGTGCCAGCAGAATCCGGGACAGCTACCCCTACGAGCAGTACTTC
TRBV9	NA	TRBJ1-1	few	CASSAQSRDTEAFF	TGTGCCAGCAGCGCCCAATCTCGGGACACTGAAGCTTTCTTT
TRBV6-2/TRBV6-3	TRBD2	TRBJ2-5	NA	CASSWTSGKETQYF	TGTGCCAGCAGCTGGACTAGCGGGAAAGAGACCCAGTACTTC
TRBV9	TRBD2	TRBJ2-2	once	CASSVGQRGFTGELFF	TGTGCCAGCAGCGTAGGACAGCGGGGGTTTACCGGGGAGCTGTTTTTT
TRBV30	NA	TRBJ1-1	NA	CAWVLAGNTEAFF	TGTGCCTGGGTTTTGGCAGGGAACACTGAAGCTTTCTTT
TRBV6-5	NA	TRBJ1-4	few	CASSYQWQTNEKLFF	TGTGCCAGCAGTTATCAATGGCAAACTAATGAAAAACTGTTTTTT
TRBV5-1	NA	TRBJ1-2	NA	CASALTGDYGYTF	TGCGCCAGCGCCCTGACAGGCGACTATGGCTACACCTTC
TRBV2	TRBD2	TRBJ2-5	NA	CASSEGILAGALVETQYF	TGTGCCAGCAGTGAAGGCATCCTAGCGGGGGCATTGGTAGAGACCCAGTACTTC
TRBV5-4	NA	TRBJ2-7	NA	CASSWGTGVPNEQYF	TGTGCCAGCAGCTGGGGGACGGGGGTCCCAAACGAGCAGTACTTC
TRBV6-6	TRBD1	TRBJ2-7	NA	CASSEGQVYEQYF	TGTGCCAGCAGTGAGGGACAGGTCTACGAGCAGTACTTC
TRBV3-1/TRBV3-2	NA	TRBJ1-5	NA	CASSPSRGSNQPQHF	TGTGCCAGCAGCCCATCCCGGGGTAGCAATCAGCCCCAGCATTTT
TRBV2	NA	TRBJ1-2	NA	CASRRQAGGYGYTF	TGTGCCAGCAGGCGACAGGCTGGCGGCTATGGCTACACCTTC
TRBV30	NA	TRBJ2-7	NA	CAWKEQEGRGEQYF	TGTGCCTGGAAAGAACAGGAGGGCCGAGGGGAGCAGTACTTC
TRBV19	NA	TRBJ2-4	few	CASSIAGAKNIQYF	TGTGCCAGTAGTATAGCGGGGGCCAAAAACATTCAGTACTTC
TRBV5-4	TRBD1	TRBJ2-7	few	CASSLGQGRYEQYF	TGTGCCAGCAGTTTAGGACAGGGACGCTACGAGCAGTACTTC
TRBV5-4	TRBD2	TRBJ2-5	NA	CASSLVPRGVQETQYF	TGTGCCAGCAGCTTGGTTCCCCGGGGGGTCCAAGAGACCCAGTACTTC
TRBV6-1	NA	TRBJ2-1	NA	CASSEDLAHYGEGEQFF	TGTGCCAGCAGTGAAGACCTAGCCCACTACGGGGAAGGTGAGCAGTTCTTC
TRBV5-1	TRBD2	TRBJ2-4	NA	CASSFGEGTLKNIQYF	TGCGCCAGCAGCTTCGGGGAGGGTACACTCAAAAACATTCAGTACTTC
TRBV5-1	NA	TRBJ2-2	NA	CASSPQGNTGELFF	TGCGCCAGCAGCCCTCAGGGAAACACCGGGGAGCTGTTTTTT
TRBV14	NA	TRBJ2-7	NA	CASSPLPVYEQYF	TGTGCCAGCAGCCCCCTTCCCGTCTACGAGCAGTACTTC
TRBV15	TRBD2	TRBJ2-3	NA	CATSTLAGGQGTDTQYF	TGTGCCACCAGCACACTAGCGGGGGGGCAAGGCACAGATACGCAGTATTTT
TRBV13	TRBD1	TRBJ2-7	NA	CASSLGTGGSPRKQYF	TGTGCCAGCAGCTTAGGGACAGGGGGATCCCCGCGGAAGCAGTACTTC
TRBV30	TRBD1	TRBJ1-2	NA	CAWRDRGRGYGYTF	TGTGCCTGGAGGGACAGGGGGCGCGGCTATGGCTACACCTTC
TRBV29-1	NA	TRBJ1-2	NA	CSVESSWDTFYGYTF	TGCAGCGTTGAGTCGAGTTGGGACACTTTCTATGGCTACACCTTC
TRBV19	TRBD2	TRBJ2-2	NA	CASSVSGGNTGELFF	TGTGCCAGTAGTGTCAGCGGGGGGAACACCGGGGAGCTGTTTTTT
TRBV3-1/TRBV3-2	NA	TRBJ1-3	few	CASSQGPWGGISGNTIYF	TGTGCCAGCAGCCAAGGTCCCTGGGGAGGTATCTCTGGAAACACCATATATTTT
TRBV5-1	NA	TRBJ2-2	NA	CASGLDGNTGELFF	TGCGCCAGCGGACTCGACGGGAACACCGGGGAGCTGTTTTTT
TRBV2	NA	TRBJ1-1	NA	CASSEVGPGGATEAFF	TGTGCCAGCAGTGAAGTCGGACCGGGTGGGGCCACTGAAGCTTTCTTT
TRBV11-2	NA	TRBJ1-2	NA	CASSLAGYGYTF	TGTGCCAGCAGCTTAGCAGGGTATGGCTACACCTTC
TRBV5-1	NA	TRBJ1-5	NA	CASSEAGGNQPQHF	TGCGCCAGCAGCGAGGCGGGCGGCAATCAGCCCCAGCATTTT
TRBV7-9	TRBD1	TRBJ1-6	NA	CASSQDARGTVQF	TGTGCCAGCAGCCAAGACGCCCGGGGGACAGTCCAATTT
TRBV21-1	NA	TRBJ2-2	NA	CASSKEGGGGTGELFF	TGTGCCAGCAGCAAAGAGGGCGGGGGAGGCACCGGGGAGCTGTTTTTT
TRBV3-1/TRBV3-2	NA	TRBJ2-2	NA	CASSQGRTTNTGELFF	TGTGCCAGCAGCCAAGGTAGGACAACGAACACCGGGGAGCTGTTTTTT
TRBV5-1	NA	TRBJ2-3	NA	CASSLAGSVGPDTQYF	TGCGCCAGCAGCCTGGCGGGATCCGTCGGGCCAGATACGCAGTATTTT
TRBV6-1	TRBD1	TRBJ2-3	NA	CASSAQRWDRTTDTQYF	TGTGCCAGCAGTGCCCAAAGGTGGGACAGGACCACAGATACGCAGTATTTT
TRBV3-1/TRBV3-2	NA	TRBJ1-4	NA	CASSQAGLGGLFF	TGTGCCAGCAGCCAAGCGGGTCTTGGTGGACTGTTTTTT
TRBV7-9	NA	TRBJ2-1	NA	CASRPGQEGNEQFF	TGTGCCAGCAGACCTGGACAGGAGGGCAATGAGCAGTTCTTC
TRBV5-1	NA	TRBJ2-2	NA	CASSLLGTLNTGELFF	TGCGCCAGCAGCTTGCTCGGGACACTGAACACCGGGGAGCTGTTTTTT
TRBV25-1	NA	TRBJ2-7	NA	CASSEWKGGYEQYF	TGTGCCAGCAGTGAATGGAAAGGGGGCTACGAGCAGTACTTC
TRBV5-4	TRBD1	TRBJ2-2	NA	CASSLGQGESGELFF	TGTGCCAGCAGCTTGGGGCAGGGGGAATCCGGGGAGCTGTTTTTT
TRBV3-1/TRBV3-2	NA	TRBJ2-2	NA	CASSPRERTGELFF	TGTGCCAGCAGCCCCCGGGAGAGAACCGGGGAGCTGTTTTTT
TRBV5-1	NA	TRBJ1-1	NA	CASSLAWGRLNTEAFF	TGCGCCAGCAGCTTGGCCTGGGGCAGACTGAACACTGAAGCTTTCTTT
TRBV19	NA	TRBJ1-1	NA	CASSVQAMNTEAFF	TGTGCCAGTAGTGTACAGGCCATGAACACTGAAGCTTTCTTT
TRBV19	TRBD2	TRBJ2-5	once	CASSTTGKGLAAQETQYF	TGTGCCAGTAGTACCACGGGAAAGGGGCTAGCGGCACAAGAGACCCAGTACTTC
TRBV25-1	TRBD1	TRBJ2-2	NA	CASSSGTGDTGELFF	TGTGCCAGCAGTTCCGGGACAGGGGACACCGGGGAGCTGTTTTTT
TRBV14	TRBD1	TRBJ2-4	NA	CASSQESRITGVAKNIQYF	TGTGCCAGCAGCCAAGAAAGTAGGATTACAGGGGTAGCCAAAAACATTCAGTACTTC
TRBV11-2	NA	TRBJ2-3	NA	CASSLGILSRSTDTQYF	TGTGCCAGCAGCTTAGGAATCTTGAGCAGGAGCACAGATACGCAGTATTTT
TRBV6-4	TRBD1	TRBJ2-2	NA	CASGPRTGGAGELFF	TGTGCCAGCGGACCCCGGACAGGGGGGGCCGGGGAGCTGTTTTTT
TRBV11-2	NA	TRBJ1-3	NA	CASSPTGWGNTIYF	TGTGCCAGCAGCCCAACAGGGTGGGGAAACACCATATATTTT